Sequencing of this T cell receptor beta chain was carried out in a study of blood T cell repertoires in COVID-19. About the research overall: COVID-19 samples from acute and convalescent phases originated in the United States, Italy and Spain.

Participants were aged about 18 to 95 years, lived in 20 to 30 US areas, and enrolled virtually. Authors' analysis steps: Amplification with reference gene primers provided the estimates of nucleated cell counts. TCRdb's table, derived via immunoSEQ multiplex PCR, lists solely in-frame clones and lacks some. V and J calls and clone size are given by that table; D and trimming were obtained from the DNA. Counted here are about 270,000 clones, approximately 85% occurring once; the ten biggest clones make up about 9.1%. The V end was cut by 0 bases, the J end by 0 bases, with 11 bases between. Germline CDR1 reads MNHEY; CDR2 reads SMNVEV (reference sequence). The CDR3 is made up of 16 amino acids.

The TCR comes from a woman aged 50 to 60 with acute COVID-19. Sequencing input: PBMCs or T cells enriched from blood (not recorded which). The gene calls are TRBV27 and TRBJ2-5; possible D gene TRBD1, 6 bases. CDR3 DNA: TGTGCCAGCAGTTTATCGGGGGCCCCCTACCAAGAGACCCAGTACTTC. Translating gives CASSLSGAPYQETQYF.